A single sample gave rise to the 17 T cell receptor beta chains below, sequenced in a study of technical replicates of blood from several donors. Method: immunoSEQ multiplex PCR; TCRdb's copy keeps in-frame clones and lacks some. The data contain around 70,000 clones, 93% of them seen just once; the ten biggest clones take up 0.25%. The material sequenced was T cells isolated from PBMCs. The receptors stem from a human donor in good health.

A remark on this clone: Germline and junction disagree at one end, which may indicate a read error. V gene TRBV7-7 combines with J gene TRBJ1-2; D not resolved. The CDR3 sequence is 18 residues long. CDR1 and CDR2 from the germline V gene are SSHAT and FNYEAQ (reference sequence). The CDR3 here is CASSLRISGSATNYGYTF. CDR3 nucleotide sequence: TGTGCTAGCAGCTTAAGAATTAGCGGGTCGGCAACTAACTATGGCTACACCTTC. Full variable domain (remainder filled in from reference TRBV7-7 and TRBJ1-2): GAGVSQSPRYKVTKRGQDVTLRCDPISSHATLYWYQQALGQGPEFLTYFNYEAQPDKSGLPSDRFSAERPEGSISTLTIQRTEQRDSAMYRCASSLRISGSATNYGYTFGSGTRLTVV.

V and J are TRBV29-1 and TRBJ1-2, with no clear D. This CDR3 spans 12 amino acids. Trimming cost V 1 base and J 4 bases, with 7 bases left between them. Germline-derived CDR1 and CDR2 are SQVTM and ANQGSEA. The CDR3 sequence: CSVEVGSYGYTF. CDR3 coding DNA: TGCAGCGTTGAAGTGGGGAGCTATGGCTACACCTTC.

This rearrangement joins TRBV5-1 to TRBJ1-2; D ambiguous. V lost 4 bases and J 4 bases, leaving 20 bases between the germline ends. This CDR3 contains 16 residues. Germline assignment: CDR1 SGHRS and CDR2 YFSETQ. This chain's CDR3 is CASSHLSGWDFYGYTF. For the CDR3, the DNA is TGCGCCAGCAGCCACCTATCGGGGTGGGATTTCTATGGCTACACCTTC.

This chain links TRBV10-3 with TRBJ2-3; weak D call: TRBD2 (6 bases). Germline V gene lookup returns CDR1 ENHRY and CDR2 SYGVKD. Trimming pared 0 bases from V and 4 bases from J, leaving 11 bases between. The length of the CDR3 is 15 residues. The CDR3 region is CAISESGGAPDTQYF. As DNA, the CDR3 is TGTGCCATCAGTGAGTCCGGGGGTGCCCCAGATACGCAGTATTTT.

Only one count was recorded for this clone. V usage is TRBV4-1 and J usage is TRBJ2-6, with D possibly being TRBD1 (7 bases). Between the trimmed V and J ends, which lost 0 bases and 2 bases, there was a span of 11 bases. CDR1 is MGHRA, CDR2 YSYEKL, per germline. CDR3 length: 17 amino acids. The CDR3 nucleotides are TGCGCCAGCAGCCAAGAGGAGGGGACAGCTGGGGCCAACGTCCTGACTTTC. Translating gives CASSQEEGTAGANVLTF.

The chain employs TRBV29-1 and TRBJ2-5; D is unclear. V lost 7 bases, J lost 0 bases, and 9 bases lay in between. CDR1 is SQVTM and CDR2 is ANQGSEA in the germline V gene. The length of the CDR3 is 12 residues. This CDR3 is CSGKEYQETQYF. CDR3 nucleotide sequence: TGCAGCGGCAAGGAGTACCAAGAGACCCAGTACTTC.

The V and J genes are TRBV7-2 and TRBJ1-4, with 9 positions matching TRBD1. This CDR3 is 16 amino acids long. Germline CDR1 SGHTA, CDR2 FQGNSA. The J segment lost 7 bases and the V segment lost 1 base, leaving 7 bases of the junction unmatched. CDR3 sequence (DNA): TGTGCCAGCAGCTTAGGTCCCGGGACAGGGAGTGAAAAACTGTTTTTT. Its protein product is CASSLGPGTGSEKLFF. Combining the CDR3 with reference TRBV7-2 and TRBJ1-4 gives the whole variable domain GAGVSQSPSNKVTEKGKDVELRCDPISGHTALYWYRQSLGQGLEFLIYFQGNSAPDKSGLPSDRFSAERTGGSVSTLTIQRTQQEDSAVYLCASSLGPGTGSEKLFFGSGTQLSVL.

The chain has TRBV9 and TRBJ2-3, with D unresolved. Trimming stripped 0 bases from V and 11 bases from J, with 13 bases between. The CDR3 runs to 13 residues. Germline V gives CDR1 SGDLS, CDR2 YYNGEE. The DNA for the CDR3 is TGTGCCAGCAGCGTAGGCTTAAGTGGGCTGCAGTATTTT. Its protein is CASSVGLSGLQYF.

The gene calls are TRBV9 and TRBJ1-5; 9 positions agree with TRBD1. Germline lookup yields CDR1 SGDLS and CDR2 YYNGEE. V trimming: 3 bases; J trimming: 4 bases; junction bases outside the gene matches: 8. This CDR3 is 16 amino acids long. The CDR3, as DNA: TGTGCCAGCAGCGCCGGGACAGGGATGGGAAATCAGCCCCAGCATTTT. Translation gives CASSAGTGMGNQPQHF.

This chain connects TRBV5-1 to TRBJ2-7, with D unresolved. The CDR3 spans 15 residues. The germline gives CDR1 SGHRS, CDR2 YFSETQ. The V end was cut by 0 bases, the J end by 8 bases, with 18 bases between. CDR3 sequence (DNA): TGCGCCAGCAGCTTGGAGCAGGTTCAGTTGTCCAAGCAGTACTTC. This sequence encodes CASSLEQVQLSKQYF.

The CDR3 protein is CASSAGTGLSYEQYF. In DNA form, the CDR3 reads TGTGCCAGCAGCGCCGGGACAGGACTCTCCTACGAGCAGTACTTC. This rearrangement joins TRBV9 to TRBJ2-7; 8 positions match TRBD1. Germline CDR1 is SGDLS and CDR2 is YYNGEE. J gave up 0 bases and V 3 bases, and 5 bases lay outside the gene matches. The CDR3 extends over 15 amino acids. Complete variable domain (other parts from reference TRBV9 and TRBJ2-7): DSGVTQTPKHLITATGQRVTLRCSPRSGDLSVYWYQQSLDQGLQFLIQYYNGEERAKGNILERFSAQQFPDLHSELNLSSLELGDSALYFCASSAGTGLSYEQYFGPGTRLTVT.

This chain connects TRBV16 to TRBJ2-7; weak D call: TRBD1 (6 bases). The CDR3 contains 15 residues. Germline assignment: CDR1 KGHSY and CDR2 FQNENV. Trimming shortened V by 1 base and J by 0 bases, and 10 bases separated the two germline ends. The CDR3 DNA reads TGTGCCAGCAGCCAATACAGGGAAAGCTCCTACGAGCAGTACTTC. It specifies CASSQYRESSYEQYF. Drawing the rest from reference TRBV16 and TRBJ2-7, the complete variable domain is GEEVAQTPKHLVRGEGQKAKLYCAPIKGHSYVFWYQQVLKNEFKFLISFQNENVFDETGMPKERFSAKCLPNSPCSLEIQATKLEDSAVYFCASSQYRESSYEQYFGPGTRLTVT.

This chain uses TRBV5-1 with TRBJ1-3; D may be TRBD1 (6 bases). The CDR3 runs to 17 residues. Germline loops: CDR1 SGHRS, CDR2 YFSETQ. V lost 2 bases to trimming and J lost 0 bases, with 15 bases between them. CDR3 bases: TGCGCCAGCAGCTTCAAGGACAGCCGCGCCTCTGGAAACACCATATATTTT. Translating it yields CASSFKDSRASGNTIYF.

This chain links TRBV4-1 with TRBJ2-7, with 7 bases matching TRBD1. Germline loops: CDR1 MGHRA, CDR2 YSYEKL. This CDR3 has 15 residues. The junction had 5 bases not matched to a gene; V was cut back by 3 bases and J by 0 bases. The CDR3 nucleotides read TGCGCCAGCAGCCATTCTCGGGACAGCTCCTACGAGCAGTACTTC. Amino acid sequence: CASSHSRDSSYEQYF.

The DNA for the CDR3 is TGTGCCAGCAGTGAAGGAACGGGACAGCTCTACGAGCAGTACTTC. This codes for CASSEGTGQLYEQYF. This chain links TRBV6-1 with TRBJ2-7; the match to TRBD1 covers 7 bases. The CDR3 spans 15 residues. V was clipped by 1 base and J by 3 bases; unmatched bases: 6. Germline loops: CDR1 MNHNS, CDR2 SASEGT.

The rearrangement uses TRBV5-1 and TRBJ1-4; D call uncertain. The CDR3 sequence is 14 residues long. Per the germline V gene, CDR1 is SGHRS and CDR2 is YFSETQ. Trimming shortened V by 5 bases and J by 8 bases, and 16 bases separated the two germline ends. The CDR3 spells CASRAEVAEEKLFF. The CDR3 coding sequence is TGCGCCAGCAGAGCAGAGGTCGCAGAGGAAAAACTGTTTTTT.

V usage is TRBV5-4 and J usage is TRBJ2-7; 9 nucleotides align to TRBD1. Germline V gives CDR1 SGHNT, CDR2 YYREEE (reference sequence). V lost 0 bases, J lost 3 bases, and 7 bases stayed unmatched. The CDR3 extends over 16 amino acids. The DNA for the CDR3 is TGTGCCAGCAGCTTGGGGGGGACAGGGAGGATCTACGAGCAGTACTTC. Encoded protein: CASSLGGTGRIYEQYF.